These T cell receptor beta chains were read from a single sample in a study of cytomegalovirus exposure and HLA in healthy donors. Produced via immunoSEQ multiplex PCR; TCRdb's table is partial and in-frame only. The sample has fewer than 150,000 clones; roughly four fifths are singletons. Sample: PBMCs. Receptors were obtained from a human donor in good health. Both conserved end residues are part of each CDR3. D genes are given only for firm matches. Clone size is not always given. Where it is, it says once, few, many or a class for expanded clones.

- | TRBJ2-3 | TRBV7-8 | - | CASSLEGRTDTQYF | TGTGCCAGCAGCTTGGAGGGTAGGACAGATACGCAGTATTTT
- | TRBJ1-2 | TRBV2 | - | CASRRIGYGYTF | TGTGCCAGCAGGCGTATTGGCTATGGCTACACCTTC
TRBD2 | TRBJ2-7 | TRBV6-1 | - | CASSERPVAGGGEQYF | TGTGCCAGCAGTGAACGTCCCGTAGCGGGAGGGGGCGAGCAGTACTTC
TRBD2 | TRBJ2-2 | TRBV5-1 | - | CASSTQRGLTGELFF | TGCGCCAGCAGCACCCAGCGGGGACTTACCGGGGAGCTGTTTTTT
TRBD1 | TRBJ1-2 | TRBV28 | - | CASRPRQGWNGYTF | TGTGCCAGCAGGCCGCGACAGGGCTGGAATGGCTACACCTTC
TRBD2 | TRBJ2-1 | TRBV13 | few | CASSLRGSSGKSSYNEQFF | TGTGCCAGCAGCCTTCGGGGATCTAGCGGGAAAAGCTCCTACAATGAGCAGTTCTTC
- | TRBJ1-1 | TRBV6-1 | - | CASKGGARNTEAFF | TGTGCCAGCAAAGGGGGGGCGAGGAACACTGAAGCTTTCTTT
- | TRBJ1-2 | TRBV6-5 | - | CASSYGRGRGYTF | TGTGCCAGCAGTTACGGAAGGGGAAGGGGCTACACCTTC
- | TRBJ1-4 | TRBV15 | - | CATSGREEKLFF | TGTGCCACCAGCGGACGGGAAGAAAAACTGTTTTTT
TRBD1 | TRBJ1-2 | TRBV2 | - | CASSGQGYGYTF | TGTGCCAGCAGTGGACAGGGCTATGGCTACACCTTC
- | TRBJ2-7 | TRBV29-1 | - | CSVVSVGASYEQYF | TGCAGCGTTGTATCCGTGGGGGCCTCCTACGAGCAGTACTTC
TRBD2 | TRBJ2-2 | TRBV28 | - | CASSQGLDNTGELFF | TGTGCCAGCAGCCAGGGACTAGATAACACCGGGGAGCTGTTTTTT
- | TRBJ2-3 | TRBV9 | - | CASSPSWTTGWVTDTQYF | TGTGCCAGCAGCCCTTCCTGGACTACGGGTTGGGTCACAGATACGCAGTATTTT
- | TRBJ2-5 | TRBV7-9 | - | CASSLVGAETQYF | TGTGCCAGCAGCTTAGTGGGAGCAGAGACCCAGTACTTC
TRBD1 | TRBJ2-7 | TRBV6-6 | - | CASNDRDRDYEQYF | TGTGCCAGCAATGACCGGGACAGGGATTACGAGCAGTACTTC
- | TRBJ2-1 | TRBV9 | - | CASSVGPSRGGVNEQFF | TGTGCCAGCAGCGTAGGGCCATCCAGGGGAGGGGTTAATGAGCAGTTCTTC
- | TRBJ2-2 | TRBV15 | - | CATSSQANTGELFF | TGTGCCACCAGCAGCCAGGCGAACACCGGGGAGCTGTTTTTT
- | TRBJ2-7 | TRBV4-1 | once | CASSQDPLSIYEQYF | TGCGCCAGCAGCCAAGACCCACTCTCGATCTACGAGCAGTACTTC
- | TRBJ2-4 | TRBV11-1 | - | CASSLSLGSQELHF | TGTGCCAGCAGCTTGTCTTTAGGGAGTCAGGAGCTCCACTTC
- | TRBJ1-6 | TRBV7-2 | - | CASRRVPYSPLHF | TGTGCCAGCAGGCGGGTCCCCTATTCACCCCTCCACTTT
- | TRBJ2-7 | TRBV6-5 | - | CASSYRQGNYEQYF | TGTGCCAGCAGTTACCGGCAGGGGAACTACGAGCAGTACTTC
TRBD2 | TRBJ2-7 | TRBV4-1 | - | CASSQEGGRGTYEQYF | TGCGCCAGCAGCCAAGAAGGCGGGAGGGGCACCTACGAGCAGTACTTC
TRBD1 | TRBJ2-3 | TRBV23-1 | - | CASSQHRGWDTQYF | TGCGCCAGCAGTCAACACAGGGGATGGGATACGCAGTATTTT
- | TRBJ1-1 | TRBV27 | - | CASSSPGRRDRNTEAFF | TGTGCCAGCAGTTCTCCGGGACGGAGGGATCGGAACACTGAAGCTTTCTTT
TRBD2 | TRBJ2-7 | TRBV7-6 | - | CASSRTSGGSYEQYF | TGTGCCAGCAGCCGTACTAGCGGGGGCTCCTACGAGCAGTACTTC
- | TRBJ1-2 | TRBV5-1 | - | CASSPGNYGYTF | TGCGCCAGCAGCCCGGGAAACTATGGCTACACCTTC
TRBD2 | TRBJ2-7 | TRBV7-9 | - | CASSQLAGGSYEQYF | TGTGCCAGCAGCCAACTAGCGGGAGGGTCCTACGAGCAGTACTTC
TRBD1 | TRBJ1-4 | TRBV6-5 | - | CASSTGQVGKLFF | TGTGCCAGCAGTACCGGACAGGTGGGAAAACTGTTTTTT
TRBD2 | TRBJ2-5 | TRBV4-1 | once | CASSKLAGGARETQYF | TGCGCCAGCAGCAAACTAGCGGGGGGGGCGAGAGAGACCCAGTACTTC
- | TRBJ2-1 | TRBV7-9 | few | CASSFGVIQSSYNEQFF | TGTGCCAGCAGCTTCGGGGTCATACAGAGCTCCTACAATGAGCAGTTCTTC
- | TRBJ1-4 | TRBV28 | - | CASSLVGTYNEKLFF | TGTGCCAGCAGCCTGGTAGGGACTTATAATGAAAAACTGTTTTTT
- | TRBJ2-4 | TRBV2 | - | CASKAEDIQYF | TGTGCCAGCAAAGCTGAGGACATTCAGTACTTC
- | TRBJ1-2 | TRBV7-9 | few | CASSLGALRGGYGYTF | TGTGCCAGCAGCTTAGGAGCCTTAAGGGGAGGGTATGGCTACACCTTC
- | TRBJ1-1 | TRBV5-1 | - | CASSARRENTEAFF | TGCGCCAGCAGCGCCCGCAGGGAGAACACTGAAGCTTTCTTT
- | TRBJ2-7 | TRBV5-1 | - | CASSLSQGPYEQYF | TGCGCCAGCAGCTTGAGCCAGGGGCCCTACGAGCAGTACTTC
TRBD1 | TRBJ2-7 | TRBV15 | - | CATSRDRGREQYF | TGTGCCACCAGCAGGGACAGGGGGCGAGAGCAGTACTTC
TRBD1 | TRBJ2-7 | TRBV4-1 | once | CASSQQTGTYEQYF | TGCGCCAGCAGCCAGCAGACAGGGACCTACGAGCAGTACTTC
TRBD2 | TRBJ2-1 | TRBV4-2 | - | CASSPLAGQYNEQFF | TGTGCCAGCAGCCCTTTAGCGGGGCAATACAATGAGCAGTTCTTC
TRBD1 | TRBJ1-2 | TRBV20-1 | once | CSARTGDGYTF | TGCAGTGCTAGGACAGGGGATGGCTACACCTTC
TRBD1 | TRBJ1-1 | TRBV27 | - | CASNTLGQTNTEAFF | TGTGCCAGCAATACTTTGGGACAGACGAACACTGAAGCTTTCTTT
TRBD1 | TRBJ2-7 | TRBV5-4 | - | CASSFSGTGVDEQYF | TGTGCCAGCAGCTTCTCCGGGACAGGGGTTGACGAGCAGTACTTC
TRBD1 | TRBJ1-4 | TRBV28 | - | CASSSLDRGATNEKLFF | TGTGCCAGCAGTTCACTCGACAGGGGTGCAACTAATGAAAAACTGTTTTTT
TRBD1 | TRBJ2-2 | TRBV6-5 | - | CASSATGGSPGELFF | TGTGCCAGCAGTGCGACAGGGGGCTCGCCCGGGGAGCTGTTTTTT
- | TRBJ2-1 | TRBV28 | - | CASSREFNEQFF | TGTGCCAGCAGTCGAGAGTTCAATGAGCAGTTCTTC
TRBD2 | TRBJ2-5 | TRBV9 | - | CASSPTASGAQETQYF | TGTGCCAGCAGCCCCACGGCTAGCGGGGCCCAAGAGACCCAGTACTTC
- | TRBJ2-1 | TRBV13 | - | CASSFMSVGQVNEQFF | TGTGCCAGCAGCTTTATGTCGGTGGGCCAGGTCAATGAGCAGTTCTTC
TRBD1 | TRBJ2-1 | TRBV5-1 | - | CASSDSGTGDLHEQFF | TGCGCCAGCAGCGACTCCGGGACAGGAGACCTACATGAGCAGTTCTTC
TRBD2 | TRBJ2-2 | TRBV5-1 | - | CASSVGPSGWNTGELFF | TGCGCCAGCAGCGTCGGACCTAGCGGGTGGAACACCGGGGAGCTGTTTTTT
- | TRBJ2-5 | TRBV6-5 | - | CASSYRASGLQETQYF | TGTGCCAGCAGTTACCGGGCCTCGGGGTTACAAGAGACCCAGTACTTC